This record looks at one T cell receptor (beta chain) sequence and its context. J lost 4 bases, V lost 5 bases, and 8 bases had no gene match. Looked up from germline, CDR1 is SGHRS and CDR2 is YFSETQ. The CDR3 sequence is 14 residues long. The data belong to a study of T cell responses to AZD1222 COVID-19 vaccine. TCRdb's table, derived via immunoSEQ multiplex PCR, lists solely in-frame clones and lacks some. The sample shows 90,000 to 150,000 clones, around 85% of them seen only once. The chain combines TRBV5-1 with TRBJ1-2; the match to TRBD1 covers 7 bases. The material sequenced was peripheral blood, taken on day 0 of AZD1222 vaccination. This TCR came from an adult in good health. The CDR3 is CASRLRQGFYGYTF. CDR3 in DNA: TGCGCCAGCAGGCTACGACAGGGCTTCTATGGCTACACCTTC. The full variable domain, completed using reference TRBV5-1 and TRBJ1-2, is KAGVTQTPRYLIKTRGQQVTLSCSPISGHRSVSWYQQTPGQGLQFLFEYFSETQRNKGNFPGRFSGRQFSNSRSEMNVSTLELGDSALYLCASRLRQGFYGYTFGSGTRLTVV.